The 16 T cell receptor beta chains below were found in one sample sequenced in a study of esophageal squamous cell carcinoma under preoperative chemotherapy (dated 2018 in TCRdb). The time point label for this specimen denotes: before preoperative PTX-NDP chemotherapy. Library creation used PCR. Sequencing instrument: HiSeq X Ten. TCRdb itself trimmed the public reads at Q25 with fastp, ran MiXCR and retained productive beta chains. Identical CDR3 proteins give one entry, which carries the most common genes and DNA. In all, the sample holds approximately 15,000 distinct CDR3 sequences, and approximately 57% of those were seen once. Around 53% of the sample rests with the top ten. This sample was taken from a patient given preoperative chemotherapy. These receptors were taken from a human donor with esophageal squamous cell carcinoma. The donor label of this sample is uncertain.

This clonotype was recorded many times. A read error may be the cause here, since a much bigger clone is one base away. J is TRBJ2-1 and V is TRBV7-2; 9 bases fit TRBD2. Trimming cost V 1 base and J 13 bases; bases outside gene matches: 17. From germline, CDR1 is SGHTA and CDR2 FQGNSA. This CDR3 comprises 17 residues. The CDR3: CASSLEPIAGDFGTQFF. For the CDR3, the DNA is TGTGCCAGCAGCTTAGAGCCCATAGCGGGAGATTTTGGGACCCAGTTCTTC.

This clonotype was detected ten times or more. The V call is TRBV7-2, the J call TRBJ2-5; possibly TRBD1 or TRBD2 for D (6 bases each). The CDR3 runs to 15 residues. CDR1 is SGHTA, CDR2 FQGNSA, per germline. Between the trimmed V and J ends, which lost 1 base and 0 bases, there was a span of 9 bases. The CDR3 loop reads CASSLGGGYQETQYF. The CDR3 DNA reads TGTGCCAGCAGCTTAGGAGGGGGGTACCAAGAGACCCAGTACTTC.

V and J are TRBV7-2 and TRBJ2-1; 9 bases are a match to TRBD2. The CDR3 extends over 14 amino acids. J was trimmed by 10 bases and V by 3 bases; bases with no gene match: 7. CDR1 is SGHTA, CDR2 FQGNSA, per germline. The CDR3 DNA is TGTGCCAGCAGCTTTAGCGGGGGATCCTACGAGCAGTTCTTC. This sequence encodes CASSFSGGSYEQFF.

The table lists this clonotype with many counts. This may arise from a read error, as a much more abundant clone is one base away. V is TRBV6-1 and J is TRBJ2-5; 15 positions agree with TRBD2. CDR3 length equals 16 residues. Losses at the gene ends were 0 bases for V and 11 bases for J; bases not matched to a gene: 7. The germline CDR1 and CDR2 sequences are MNHNS and SASEGT. CDR3: CASSEAGTSGGNEQYF. CDR3 DNA: TGTGCCAGCAGTGAAGCCGGGACTAGCGGGGGGAATGAGCAGTACTTC.

The V gene is TRBV7-2, the J gene TRBJ1-1; unclear D gene. CDR3 length equals 13 residues. Germline loops: CDR1 SGHTA, CDR2 FQGNSA. V dropped 6 bases and J dropped 7 bases, with 15 bases sitting between them. The CDR3 nucleotides are TGTGCCAGCAGGCCTCGAGTCTCATTTGAAGCTTTCTTT. It encodes CASRPRVSFEAFF.

The chain joins TRBV6-1 to TRBJ2-5; possibly TRBD2 for D (6 bases). CDR1 is MNHNS, CDR2 SASEGT, per germline. The CDR3 spans 19 residues. The germline V and J ends were trimmed by 0 bases and 11 bases, with 31 bases remaining between them. The CDR3 DNA is TGTGCCAGCAGTGAAGCTGCGGGGAAAGAGCTTTTAGACCAAGAGATTCAGTACTTC. It encodes CASSEAAGKELLDQEIQYF.

The rearrangement links TRBV6-1 to TRBJ2-1; 8 nucleotides agree with TRBD2. Germline V CDR1 and CDR2: MNHNS, SASEGT. This CDR3 contains 19 residues. V dropped 4 bases and J dropped 4; count of bases not matched to a gene: 18. Written as DNA, the CDR3 is TGTGCCAGCAGTGGTCCGGGACTAGAGTGGGGACTATCTTACAATGAGCAGTTCTTC. Protein product: CASSGPGLEWGLSYNEQFF.

The chain employs TRBV7-6 and TRBJ2-3; 15 bases align to TRBD2. V shed 5 bases, J shed 3 bases, and the junction held 9 bases outside the gene matches. The germline gives CDR1 SGHVS, CDR2 FNYEAQ. The CDR3 is 18 amino acids. The CDR3 DNA sequence: TGTGCCAGCAGCCAAGGACTAGCGGGAGGGCAGCGGACAGATACGCAGTATTTT. Encoded protein: CASSQGLAGGQRTDTQYF.

This clonotype was seen only a few times. This chain links TRBV6-1 with TRBJ2-1; TRBD2 matches 8 bases. Germline V gene data show CDR1 as MNHNS and CDR2 as SASEGT. The V segment lost 4 bases and the J segment 4 bases; nucleotides outside the gene matches: 18. This CDR3 region has 19 residues. CDR3 loop: CASSGPGLEWGLPYNEQFF. The CDR3 region has the DNA TGTGCCAGCAGTGGTCCGGGACTAGAGTGGGGACTACCTTACAATGAGCAGTTCTTC.

CDR3 in DNA: TGTGCCAGCAGTGAACATCTCCCACATGTTGTGCGCACAGGGACGCAGTATTTT. This encodes CASSEHLPHVVRTGTQYF. J is TRBJ2-2 and V is TRBV6-1; tentative D call: TRBD1 (6 bases). The J call may be in error: the DNA end matches TRBJ2-3 better. The V gene's germline CDR1 is MNHNS and CDR2 SASEGT. This CDR3 region has 18 residues.

With regard to this clonotype: Being one base from a much bigger clone, this may be a read error. The V and J genes are TRBV10-1 and TRBJ2-1, with TRBD2 matching over 7 bases. Gene TRBJ2-7 matches the end of the DNA better, so the J call may be wrong. The CDR3 consists of 12 residues. From germline, CDR1 is WNHNN and CDR2 SYGVQD (reference sequence). CDR3 bases: TGCGCCAGCATCAAGACTAGCCTTGGGCAGTACTTC. As protein: CASIKTSLGQYF.

This sequence joins TRBV6-1 and TRBJ2-4; possibly TRBD2 for D (6 bases). The J call may be wrong; the DNA end is better matched by TRBJ2-5. CDR1 and CDR2 from the germline V gene are MNHNS and SASEGT. This CDR3 has 19 residues. CDR3 nucleotides: TGTGCCAGCAGTGAAGGTGCGGGGAAAGAACTCTGTGCCAAAGAGACCCAGTACTTC. Translation: CASSEGAGKELCAKETQYF.

This chain uses TRBV7-2 with TRBJ2-5, with TRBD1 identical over 11 bases. The DNA end favors TRBJ2-7, so the J call may be wrong. CDR3 length: 16 residues. Per the germline V gene, CDR1 is SGHTA and CDR2 is FQGNSA. CDR3 in DNA: TGTGCCAGCAGCCGGGGACAGGGGGGACTCTCCTACGAGCAGTACTTC. Translated: CASSRGQGGLSYEQYF.

This chain connects TRBV6-1 to TRBJ1-5; D not resolved. Germline CDR1 reads MNHNS; CDR2 reads SASEGT. Trimming pared 2 bases from V and 11 bases from J, leaving 7 bases between. The CDR3 runs to 11 residues. The CDR3 coding sequence is TGTGCCAGCAGTGAATACAGTACCCAGCATTTT. This codes for CASSEYSTQHF.

The J gene is TRBJ1-1, the V gene TRBV30; D is uncertain. V shed 0 bases and J shed 4 bases, with 12 bases lying between them. The CDR3 sequence is 14 residues long. The germline gives CDR1 GTSNPN, CDR2 SVGIG (reference sequence). The CDR3 is CAWSVLGSGTEAFF. Here the CDR3 DNA reads TGTGCCTGGAGTGTCCTGGGCAGCGGCACTGAAGCTTTCTTT.

Only a few counts were recorded for this clonotype. An end of the junction does not agree with germline; a read error may underlie this. The rearrangement uses TRBV6-1 and TRBJ2-3; 8 bases line up with TRBD2. Germline loops: CDR1 MNHNS, CDR2 SASEGT. The CDR3 sequence is 16 residues long. The CDR3 coding sequence is TGTGCCAGCGGGGGCAACGGGGGGGACGGCCCAGATACGCAGTATTTC. Its protein is CASGGNGGDGPDTQYF.